This T cell receptor beta chain was observed in a study of T cells in Graves' hyperthyroidism and ophthalmopathy. This clonotype showed up many times. Using RNA transcripts as the source, TCR beta CDR3 regions were amplified. Researchers ran a first-round RT-PCR on the TCR CDR3 using the HTBI primer set. TCRdb re-called the multiplex PCR reads with MiXCR, one entry per CDR3 protein. The sample has 350,000 or so distinct CDR3 sequences; roughly 20% are singletons. Uncontrolled infection, other autoimmune disease, pregnancy or lactation led to exclusion. PBMCs were collected from a roughly 10 ml volume of fresh peripheral blood. The source of this sequence is a woman aged 40 to 50 with Graves' ophthalmopathy. Sequencing input: blood.

The CDR3 spells CSAAGPAGYTF. In nucleotides, the CDR3 is TGCAGTGCTGCGGGCCCTGCCGGCTACACCTTC. The gene calls are TRBV20-1 and TRBJ1-2, with D hard to call. The germline V gene encodes CDR1 DFQATT and CDR2 SNEGSKA (reference sequence). The CDR3 sequence is 11 residues long. Trimming left V 5 bases short and J 8 bases short, with 12 bases between.